This T cell receptor (beta chain) stems from a study of blood T cell repertoires in COVID-19. Study-level information: Sites in the United States, Italy and Spain provided acute and convalescent COVID-19 samples. Nucleic acid was either cDNA or gDNA, and it came from T cells, B-cell-depleted T cells, or PBMCs.

This clone was observed a few times. V was clipped by 5 bases and J by 6 bases; unmatched bases: 13. Per the germline V gene, CDR1 is LNHDA and CDR2 is SQIVND (reference sequence). CDR3 length: 17 amino acids. Original data processing: Estimation of nucleated cell counts relied on the amplification of reference gene primers. Generated by immunoSEQ multiplex PCR, the TCRdb table keeps only in-frame clones and is missing some. V, J and clone size are those of that table, while D and trimming were read from the DNA. The sample includes more than 55,000 clones, 88% of them seen just once. The sample taken for sequencing was peripheral blood. The chain combines TRBV19 with TRBJ1-1; 12 positions match TRBD1. The receptor was derived from a man aged 55 to 70 with acute or convalescent COVID-19. The CDR3 spells CASSDRDRGRRVSEAFF. CDR3 nucleotides: TGTGCCAGTAGTGACCGGGACAGGGGGCGCCGGGTATCTGAAGCTTTCTTT.